This record covers a single TCR beta chain. Its antigen is unknown. TCRdb reanalysed the reads using MiXCR and keeps one entry per CDR3 protein. The data hold a few hundred thousand distinct CDR3 sequences, with just under 40% observed a single time. The CDR3 loop spans 15 amino acids. Germline CDR1 DFQATT, CDR2 SNEGSKA (reference sequence). The trim removed 5 bases at V and 7 bases at J, leaving 16 bases unmatched. These data are taken from a study of T cell repertoires in cytomegalovirus infection. The overall study: Alongside well-studied HLA-B-restricted CMV epitopes, recently identified HLA-C-restricted CMV epitopes were also used. TCR beta signatures that were public indicated CMV infection and matching HLA type.

Overall study findings and caveats: Across the ex vivo response, the dominant clonotypes were HLA-C-restricted CMV-specific TCR beta clonotypes.

Source: cultured PBMCs, taken from culture after CMV antigen stimulation. The sequence derives from a human donor in good health (CMV status not recorded). Some clones in this sample may be carry-over from other donors' samples. V usage is TRBV20-1 and J usage is TRBJ1-1, with 7 bases identical to TRBD1. The CDR3, as DNA: TGCAGTGCTTTTCTTTCCGCAGGGGGACGGGGTGAAGCTTTCTTT. Its translation: CSAFLSAGGRGEAFF.